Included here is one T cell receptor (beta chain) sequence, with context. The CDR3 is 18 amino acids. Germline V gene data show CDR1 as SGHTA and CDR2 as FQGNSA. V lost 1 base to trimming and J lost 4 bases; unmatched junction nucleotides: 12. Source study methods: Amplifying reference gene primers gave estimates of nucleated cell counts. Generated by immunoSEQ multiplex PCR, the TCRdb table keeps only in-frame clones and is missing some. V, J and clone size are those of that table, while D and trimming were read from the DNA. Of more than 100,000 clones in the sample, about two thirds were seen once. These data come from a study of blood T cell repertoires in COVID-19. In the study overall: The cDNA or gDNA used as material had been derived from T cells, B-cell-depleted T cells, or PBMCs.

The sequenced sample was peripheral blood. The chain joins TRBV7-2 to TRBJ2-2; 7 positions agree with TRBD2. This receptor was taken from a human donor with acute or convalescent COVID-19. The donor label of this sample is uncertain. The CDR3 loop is CASSLELVGLAVTGELFF. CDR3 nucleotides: TGTGCCAGCAGCTTAGAGCTCGTCGGTCTAGCGGTCACCGGGGAGCTGTTTTTT.